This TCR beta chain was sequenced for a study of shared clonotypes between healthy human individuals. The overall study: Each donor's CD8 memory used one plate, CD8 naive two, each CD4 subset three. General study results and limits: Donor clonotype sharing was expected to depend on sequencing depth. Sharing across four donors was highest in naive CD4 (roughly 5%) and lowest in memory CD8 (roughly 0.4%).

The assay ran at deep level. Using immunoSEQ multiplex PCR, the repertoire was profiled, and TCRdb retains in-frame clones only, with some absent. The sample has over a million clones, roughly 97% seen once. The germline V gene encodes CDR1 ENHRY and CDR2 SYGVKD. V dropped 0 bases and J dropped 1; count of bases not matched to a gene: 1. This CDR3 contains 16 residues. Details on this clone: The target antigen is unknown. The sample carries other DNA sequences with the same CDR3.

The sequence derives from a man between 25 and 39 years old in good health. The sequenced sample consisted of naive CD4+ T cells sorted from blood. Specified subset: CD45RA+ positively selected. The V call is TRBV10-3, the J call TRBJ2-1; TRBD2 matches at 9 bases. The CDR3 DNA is TGTGCCATCAGTGAGTCGCGGGAGGGATCCTACAATGAGCAGTTCTTC. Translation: CAISESREGSYNEQFF.